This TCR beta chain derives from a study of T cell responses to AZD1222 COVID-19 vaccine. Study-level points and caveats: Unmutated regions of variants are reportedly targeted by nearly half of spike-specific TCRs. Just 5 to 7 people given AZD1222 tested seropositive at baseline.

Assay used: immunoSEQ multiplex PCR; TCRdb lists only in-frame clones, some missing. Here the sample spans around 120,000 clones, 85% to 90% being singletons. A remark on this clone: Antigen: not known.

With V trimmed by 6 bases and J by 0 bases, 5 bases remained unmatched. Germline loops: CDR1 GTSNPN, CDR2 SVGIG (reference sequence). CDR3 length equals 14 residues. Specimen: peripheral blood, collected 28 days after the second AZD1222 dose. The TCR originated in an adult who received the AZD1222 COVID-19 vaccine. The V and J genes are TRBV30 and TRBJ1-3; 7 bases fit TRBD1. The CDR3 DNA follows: TGTGCCTGCCCCCGGGACAGCTCTGGAAACACCATATATTTT. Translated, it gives CACPRDSSGNTIYF.